A selection of T cell receptor beta chains follows, all from one sample in a study of blood T cell repertoires in COVID-19. Profiled with immunoSEQ multiplex PCR; TCRdb holds only in-frame clones, not every one. This table has about 200,000 clones, 75% to 85% appearing once. Material: PBMCs or T cells enriched from blood (not recorded which). The receptors come from a man aged 35 to 55 who had recovered from COVID-19. The conserved cysteine and the conserved F or W are not part of the CDR3 here.

TRBJ2-7	TRBV10-1	ASSESEGQGALPPYEQY
TRBJ1-1	TRBV7-9	ASSSGQLNTEAF
TRBJ2-7	TRBV15	ATSRGSGFSYEQY
TRBJ1-5	TRBV28	ASGRDRESNQPQH
TRBJ1-2	TRBV6-5	ASSITGGNPYGYT
TRBJ2-3	TRBV11-2	ASSLVNRRDTQY
TRBJ1-1	TRBV6-2/TRBV6-3	ASSYREGGNTEAF
TRBJ1-4	TRBV7-2	ASSSEDRGREKLF
TRBJ1-6	TRBV15	ATSRDIGRDSPLH
TRBJ2-1	TRBV24-1	ATSDPGQRPNEQF
TRBJ1-1	TRBV7-3	ASSPTASTGNTEAF
TRBJ1-1	TRBV28	ATQEGAVTEAF
TRBJ2-1	TRBV6-5	ASSLRLAPLDEQF
TRBJ1-5	TRBV21-1	ASTNRRDRGLHSNQPQH
TRBJ1-2	TRBV4-1	ASSQDVANYGYT
TRBJ2-1	TRBV19	ASSIRGMGNEQF
TRBJ1-3	TRBV5-1	ASSRGGRGTIY
TRBJ1-4	TRBV3-1/TRBV3-2	ASSQVGGGGEKLF
TRBJ2-1	TRBV10-1	ASLTGTSGNNEQF
TRBJ2-3	TRBV6-5	ASSYSGLGGQDTQY
TRBJ2-3	TRBV29-1	SVGPSGQATDTQY
TRBJ2-3	TRBV4-1	ASSQEGAGSSTDTQY
TRBJ2-5	TRBV5-1	ASSLAGGGSGETQY
TRBJ2-3	TRBV6-5	ASSLRDRSSDTQY
TRBJ2-7	TRBV29-1	SVSGTGVSYEQY
TRBJ1-4	TRBV19	ASSIGGAYGKLF
TRBJ2-6	TRBV29-1	SVPGQPSGANVLT
TRBJ1-2	TRBV5-6	ASSPDGLNYGYT
TRBJ2-3	TRBV7-2	ASSLSLAGTILGDTQY
TRBJ2-1	TRBV5-1	ASSSDSNYNEQF
TRBJ1-2	TRBV12-3/TRBV12-4	ASSLGGPLVNT
TRBJ2-3	TRBV29-1	SVEARGTDTQY
TRBJ1-6	TRBV5-6	ASSSGQILSSYNSPLH
TRBJ1-1	TRBV6-6	ASSSDRGLTEAF
TRBJ2-1	TRBV7-2	ASSPLGTSYNEQF
TRBJ1-1	TRBV5-1	ASSLGETTEAF
TRBJ1-5	TRBV25-1	ASTWCDREPYSNQPQH
TRBJ1-2	TRBV28	ASSRGQGDGYT
TRBJ1-5	TRBV5-4	ASSSDQGAGEPQH
TRBJ2-3	TRBV18	ASSPLATDTQY
TRBJ1-5	TRBV7-9	ASSLEVGASGQPQH
TRBJ2-1	TRBV27	ASSSGLANEQF
TRBJ2-1	TRBV7-6	ASSLSRTSVHNEQF
TRBJ1-1	TRBV6-5	ASSWTGVYDTEAF
TRBJ1-4	TRBV9	ASSEGGTGENEKLF
TRBJ2-7	TRBV5-1	ASSGTSGTYEQY
TRBJ1-2	TRBV19	ASTVATGPYGYT
TRBJ1-5	TRBV6-2/TRBV6-3	ASSFGQGGQPQH
TRBJ1-4	TRBV15	ATSRRDNKNEKLF
TRBJ2-2	TRBV5-1	ASSLTSGRSGELF
TRBJ2-1	TRBV5-1	ASASLETSGISSSYNEQF
TRBJ1-5	TRBV28	ASSLGQGSNQPQH
TRBJ1-4	TRBV9	ASSVGAAATNEKLF
TRBJ1-5	TRBV28	ATQFTGNQPQH
TRBJ2-1	TRBV19	ASSIEASGDYNEQF
TRBJ1-5	TRBV25-1	ASSEGSGSGQPQH
TRBJ2-1	TRBV24-1	ATSDGRAYQQF
TRBJ1-3	TRBV4-2	ASSQGDRGNTIY
TRBJ1-4	TRBV7-9	ASSRLGKELF
TRBJ1-1	TRBV27	ASSFSGADTEAF